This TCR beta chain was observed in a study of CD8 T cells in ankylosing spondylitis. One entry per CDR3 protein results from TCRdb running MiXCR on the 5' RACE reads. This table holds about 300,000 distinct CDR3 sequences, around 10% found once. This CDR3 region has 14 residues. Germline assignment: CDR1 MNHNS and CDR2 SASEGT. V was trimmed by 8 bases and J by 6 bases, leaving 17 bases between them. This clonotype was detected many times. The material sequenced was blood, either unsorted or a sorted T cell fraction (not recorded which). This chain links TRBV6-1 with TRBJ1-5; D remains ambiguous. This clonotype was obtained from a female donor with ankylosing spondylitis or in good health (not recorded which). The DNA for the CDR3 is TGTGCCAGCTCCCATCGGTGGGAGACTCAGCCCCAGCATTTT. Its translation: CASSHRWETQPQHF.